This passage covers 5 T cell receptor beta chains from one sample sequenced in a study of blood T cell repertoires in COVID-19. Data came from immunoSEQ multiplex PCR; TCRdb stores just in-frame clones and leaves some out. This table has approximately 230,000 clones, approximately 90% appearing once. The material sequenced was PBMCs or T cells enriched from blood (not recorded which). The receptors derive from a woman aged 18-35 years who had recovered from COVID-19.

The V call is TRBV19, the J call TRBJ2-1, with TRBD2 as a possible D gene (5 bases). Trimming shortened V by 8 bases and J by 9 bases, and 17 bases separated the two germline ends. Germline loops: CDR1 LNHDA, CDR2 SQIVND (reference sequence). The length of the CDR3 is 13 residues. The CDR3 sequence: CASASLAMGEQFF. The CDR3 nucleotides are TGTGCCAGTGCTAGCCTTGCGATGGGTGAGCAGTTCTTC.

This sequence joins TRBV10-2 and TRBJ1-1; D call uncertain. This CDR3 region has 14 residues. CDR1 WSHSY and CDR2 SAAADI come from the germline V gene. Trimming cost V 7 bases and J 0 bases, with 12 bases left between them. The CDR3 reads CASTPGSLNTEAFF. The DNA for the CDR3 is TGCGCCAGCACCCCCGGGTCGTTGAACACTGAAGCTTTCTTT.

The chain uses TRBV5-1 and TRBJ1-1; D is unresolved. CDR1 is SGHRS, CDR2 YFSETQ, per germline. The V end lost 3 bases, the J end lost 0 bases, and 9 bases lay between the germline ends. The CDR3 loop spans 14 amino acids. CDR3 amino acids: CASSSEVMNTEAFF. CDR3 in DNA: TGCGCCAGCAGCTCTGAGGTGATGAACACTGAAGCTTTCTTT. The full variable domain, completed using reference TRBV5-1 and TRBJ1-1, is KAGVTQTPRYLIKTRGQQVTLSCSPISGHRSVSWYQQTPGQGLQFLFEYFSETQRNKGNFPGRFSGRQFSNSRSEMNVSTLELGDSALYLCASSSEVMNTEAFFGQGTRLTVV.

This sequence joins TRBV6-1 and TRBJ2-7; D possibly corresponds to TRBD1 (6 bases). Per germline, CDR1 MNHNS and CDR2 SASEGT. This CDR3 contains 15 residues. V lost 3 bases and J 0 bases, leaving 12 bases between the germline ends. The CDR3, as DNA: TGTGCCAGCAGTGAGGGGGCGAGGAGCTCCTACGAGCAGTACTTC. Protein product: CASSEGARSSYEQYF.

This clone was observed many times. This rearrangement joins TRBV13 to TRBJ1-1, with D perhaps matching TRBD1 (5 bases). The CDR3 is 11 residues long. Trimming left V 5 bases short and J 8 bases short, with 9 bases between. CDR1 PRHDT and CDR2 FYEKMQ come from the germline V gene (reference sequence). CDR3 coding DNA: TGTGCCAGCAGCAGGGGAAGGGAAGCTTTCTTT. It codes for CASSRGREAFF.